This T cell receptor (beta chain) was sequenced in a study of early T cells in non-severe SARS-CoV-2 infection. Across the study: Unsorted whole blood bulk RNA was sequenced, with unpaired chains.

Trimming cost V 5 bases and J 3 bases, with 5 bases left between them. The V gene's germline CDR1 is SGHAT and CDR2 FQNNGV. The CDR3 has 11 amino acids. At least ten counts were recorded for this clonotype. Its matching antigen is unknown. cDNA molecules, individually, were tagged with unique molecular identifiers. TCRdb processed the 5' RACE reads anew with MiXCR; each CDR3 protein has one entry. The sample gives some 81,000 distinct CDR3 sequences, roughly a sixth of which show up once; 2.5% to 3% is in the top ten. Points from the study as a whole: Matching against VDJdb likely underestimated virus-specific expansions, favoring anti-spike CD8.

The specimen sequenced was whole blood. The chain uses TRBV11-2 and TRBJ2-7; D gene ambiguous. The TCR sequence derives from an adult who was a healthcare worker with PCR-confirmed SARS-CoV-2 infection or an uninfected control (not recorded which). CDR3 DNA: TGTGCCAGCAGCGCGTACTACGAGCAGTACTTC. As protein: CASSAYYEQYF.